The 22 T cell receptor beta chains presented below share a single source sample, sequenced in a study of regulatory T cells in long-lasting Graves disease. Sequencing libraries for TCR beta were prepared with iRepertoire HTBI primers and Arm-PCR of CDR3 regions. TCRdb itself ran the multiplex PCR reads through MiXCR, one entry per CDR3 protein. The table lists roughly 400,000 distinct CDR3 sequences, approximately 22% of them singletons. Time point noted: persistent/refractory GD, antithyroid drugs over 5 years with positive TRAb. Extracted PBMC RNA gave rise to the TCR library. This material consisted of peripheral blood mononuclear cells (PBMCs), taken when the disease was refractory, from a patient treated with antithyroid drugs. These receptors were taken from a female donor with Graves disease.

The chain combines TRBV15 with TRBJ2-5; 10 positions match TRBD2. Per germline, CDR1 LNHNV and CDR2 YYDKDF (reference sequence). There are 12 residues in the CDR3. Trimming took 6 bases from V and 9 from J; bases not matched to a gene: 4. The DNA for the CDR3 is TGTGCCACCAGGGCTAGCGGGGGACCCCAGTACTTC. Translation gives CATRASGGPQYF.

The V and J genes are TRBV25-1 and TRBJ1-3; TRBD1 aligns across 7 bases. CDR3 length equals 18 residues. The junction had 15 bases not matched to a gene; V was cut back by 6 bases and J by 1 base. Germline lookup yields CDR1 MGHDK and CDR2 SYGVNS. CDR3 protein: CASRGKIPGTESGNTIYF. Here the CDR3 DNA reads TGTGCCAGCAGAGGCAAAATACCCGGGACAGAGTCTGGAAACACCATATATTTT.

This rearrangement joins TRBV7-6 to TRBJ1-5; D gene ambiguous. The ends were cut back, 1 base at V and 6 bases at J, with 7 bases in the middle. Germline CDR1 reads SGHVS; CDR2 reads FNYEAQ. This CDR3 has 13 residues. CDR3 DNA sequence: TGTGCCAGCAGCTTAGACTCTGGTCAGCCCCAGCATTTT. Translation gives CASSLDSGQPQHF.

Many counts were recorded for this clonotype. The J gene is TRBJ2-7, the V gene TRBV12-3 or TRBV12-4, with TRBD2 matching 11 bases. Trimming at V came to 3 bases and at J to 6 bases, leaving 4 bases not matched to a gene. This CDR3 is built from 14 residues. The CDR3 region is CASSFSGRAFEQYF. CDR3 nucleotide sequence: TGTGCCAGCAGTTTTAGCGGGAGGGCCTTCGAGCAGTACTTC.

This clonotype was detected only a few times. The chain joins TRBV20-1 to TRBJ2-7; TRBD2 aligns across 13 bases. There are 16 residues in the CDR3. Germline V gene data show CDR1 as DFQATT and CDR2 as SNEGSKA (reference sequence). Germline trimming cut 6 bases from V and 0 bases from J; bases unmatched to any gene: 8. CDR3 sequence reads: CSASGTSGANSYEQYF. The CDR3 DNA sequence: TGCAGTGCGAGCGGGACTAGCGGGGCGAACTCCTACGAGCAGTACTTC.

The table lists this clonotype with a few counts. This rearrangement joins TRBV4-1 to TRBJ2-3; 11 nucleotides match TRBD1. Germline V CDR1 and CDR2: MGHRA, YSYEKL. CDR3 length equals 15 residues. V dropped 4 bases and J dropped 2; count of bases not matched to a gene: 2. The CDR3 region is CASSRGQGATDTQYF. DNA for the CDR3: TGCGCCAGCAGCCGAGGACAGGGGGCCACAGATACGCAGTATTTT.

This clonotype was seen once. The chain combines TRBV4-1 with TRBJ2-7; TRBD1 is a possible D gene (5 bases). CDR3 length equals 16 residues. V was pared by 0 bases and J by 1 base, with 13 bases between. In germline, CDR1 is MGHRA, CDR2 YSYEKL. Here the CDR3 DNA reads TGCGCCAGCAGCCAAGATAATCAACAGGTTTCCTACGAGCAGTACTTC. Translation: CASSQDNQQVSYEQYF.

This clonotype was seen ten or more times. The CDR3 coding sequence is TGTGCCAGCACCCCCGGGTCCCGGAATCAGCCCCAGCATTTT. The encoded protein is CASTPGSRNQPQHF. This sequence joins TRBV2 and TRBJ1-5; D uncertain. The CDR3 covers 14 residues. The germline V gene has CDR1 SNHLY and CDR2 FYNNEI. The germline V and J ends were trimmed by 7 bases and 4 bases, with 14 bases remaining between them.

The CDR3 DNA follows: TGTGCCAGCAGCTTAGAAGGGGGACTAGCGGGCCAGTTCTTC. It encodes CASSLEGGLAGQFF. The rearrangement links TRBV7-8 to TRBJ2-1; TRBD2 aligns across 12 bases. CDR1 SGHVS and CDR2 FQNEAQ come from the germline V gene. The V segment lost 1 base and the J segment 13 bases; nucleotides outside the gene matches: 5. This CDR3 spans 14 amino acids.

At least ten counts were recorded for this clonotype. The gene calls are TRBV28 and TRBJ2-1; TRBD1 might be the D (5 bases). CDR1 and CDR2 from the germline V gene are MDHEN and SYDVKM. The V and J ends lost 3 bases and 3 bases respectively, with 6 bases between them. There are 13 residues in the CDR3. The CDR3 loop is CASSLDIYNEQFF. DNA of the CDR3: TGTGCCAGCAGTTTGGACATCTACAATGAGCAGTTCTTC.

The sample holds a few counts of this clonotype. The CDR3 is CASGTGDPYEQYF. The DNA of the CDR3 is TGTGCCAGCGGGACAGGGGATCCTTACGAGCAGTACTTC. The chain uses TRBV19 and TRBJ2-7, with TRBD1 identical over 10 bases. Germline V lookup: CDR1 LNHDA, CDR2 SQIVND (reference sequence). The CDR3 is made up of 13 amino acids. V shed 9 bases, J shed 4 bases, and the junction held 6 bases outside the gene matches.

The chain joins TRBV29-1 to TRBJ1-5; tentatively, D is TRBD1 (6 bases). V was cut by 6 bases and J by 3 bases, with 9 bases left in between. Germline-derived CDR1 and CDR2 are SQVTM and ANQGSEA. The CDR3 spans 12 residues. CDR3 protein: CSVRDNNQPQHF. The CDR3 nucleotides are TGCAGCGTCCGGGACAACAATCAGCCCCAGCATTTT.

The table lists this clonotype with a few counts. V and J are TRBV6-1 and TRBJ2-7; tentatively, D is TRBD1 (5 bases). The CDR3 length is 14 residues. Trimming pared 6 bases from V and 2 bases from J, leaving 14 bases between. Germline V gives CDR1 MNHNS, CDR2 SASEGT. CDR3: CASSRQITTYEQYF. For the CDR3, the DNA is TGTGCCAGCAGCCGACAGATTACGACCTACGAGCAGTACTTC.

This clonotype has more than one count but fewer than ten. This rearrangement joins TRBV6-1 to TRBJ2-7; TRBD1 matches at 9 bases. Trimming removed 4 bases from V and 0 bases from J; junction bases left unmatched: 4. Looked up from germline, CDR1 is MNHNS and CDR2 is SASEGT. There are 15 residues in the CDR3. The CDR3 bases are TGTGCCAGCAGTGCTCGGGACAGGGTCTCCTACGAGCAGTACTTC. It codes for CASSARDRVSYEQYF.

At least ten counts were recorded for this clonotype. V gene TRBV15 combines with J gene TRBJ1-2; possible D gene TRBD1, 5 bases. The V and J ends lost 0 bases and 3 bases respectively, with 11 bases between them. CDR3 length: 15 residues. The germline gives CDR1 LNHNV, CDR2 YYDKDF (reference sequence). The CDR3 DNA is TGTGCCACCAGCAGAGATCTGGGGCAGGACTATGGCTACACCTTC. Encoded protein: CATSRDLGQDYGYTF.

J is TRBJ1-1 and V is TRBV9, with D possibly TRBD1 on 6 matching bases. Deletions cut 0 bases from V and 0 bases from J, with 9 bases between. There are 15 residues in the CDR3. Per germline, CDR1 SGDLS and CDR2 YYNGEE. CDR3 residues: CASSVAEGVNTEAFF. In DNA form, the CDR3 reads TGTGCCAGCAGCGTAGCGGAGGGGGTGAACACTGAAGCTTTCTTT.

With regard to this clonotype: This could be a read error, since a much larger clone is one nucleotide away. The V gene is TRBV10-3, the J gene TRBJ2-7; perhaps D is TRBD1 or TRBD2 (5 bases each). V lost 4 bases, J lost 4 bases, and 5 bases lay in between. This CDR3 is built from 11 residues. Germline V gene lookup returns CDR1 ENHRY and CDR2 SYGVKD. CDR3 loop: CAISGGYEQYF. CDR3 nucleotides: TGTGCCATCAGTGGGGGGTACGAGCAGTACTTC.

The chain combines TRBV5-1 with TRBJ2-7; 11 bases are a match to TRBD1. Germline assignment: CDR1 SGHRS and CDR2 YFSETQ. The CDR3 has 15 residues. Unmatched junction bases numbered 4, after V lost 3 bases and J lost 2 bases. The CDR3 region has the DNA TGCGCCAGCAGCTCCCGGGGACAGGGGGCCTACGAGCAGTACTTC. Amino acid sequence: CASSSRGQGAYEQYF.

This clonotype was seen at least ten times. This chain uses TRBV28 with TRBJ1-5; 9 positions match TRBD1. This CDR3 has 18 amino acids. J lost 6 bases, V lost 4 bases, and 16 bases had no gene match. CDR1 and CDR2 (germline): MDHEN, SYDVKM. The CDR3 region is CASSSLIRDTGGFQPQHF. The CDR3 DNA reads TGTGCCAGCAGTTCACTCATCCGGGACACAGGGGGCTTTCAGCCCCAGCATTTT.

This clonotype has at least ten counts. The gene calls are TRBV28 and TRBJ2-7; possibly TRBD1 for D (6 bases). V lost 5 bases and J 2 bases, leaving 16 bases between the germline ends. This CDR3 contains 15 residues. The germline V gene encodes CDR1 MDHEN and CDR2 SYDVKM. The CDR3 spells CASSAQQGVPYEQYF. The CDR3 DNA sequence: TGTGCCAGCAGTGCGCAACAGGGTGTCCCCTACGAGCAGTACTTC.

The chain employs TRBV9 and TRBJ2-7; D is perhaps TRBD2 (5 bases). Trimming took off 0 bases at V and 4 bases at J, with 14 bases between the two ends. This CDR3 contains 15 residues. Germline V CDR1 and CDR2: SGDLS, YYNGEE. The CDR3 sequence: CASSVAPLAGYEQYF. As DNA, the CDR3 is TGTGCCAGCAGCGTAGCCCCGCTAGCCGGGTACGAGCAGTACTTC.

The table lists this clonotype with many counts. The gene calls are TRBV9 and TRBJ2-5; 9 nucleotides align to TRBD1. Losses at the gene ends were 3 bases for V and 4 bases for J; bases not matched to a gene: 7. The germline V gene encodes CDR1 SGDLS and CDR2 YYNGEE. The CDR3 runs 15 residues. In nucleotides, the CDR3 is TGTGCCAGCAGCGGTGACAGGGGGTCCGTAGAGACCCAGTACTTC. It encodes CASSGDRGSVETQYF.